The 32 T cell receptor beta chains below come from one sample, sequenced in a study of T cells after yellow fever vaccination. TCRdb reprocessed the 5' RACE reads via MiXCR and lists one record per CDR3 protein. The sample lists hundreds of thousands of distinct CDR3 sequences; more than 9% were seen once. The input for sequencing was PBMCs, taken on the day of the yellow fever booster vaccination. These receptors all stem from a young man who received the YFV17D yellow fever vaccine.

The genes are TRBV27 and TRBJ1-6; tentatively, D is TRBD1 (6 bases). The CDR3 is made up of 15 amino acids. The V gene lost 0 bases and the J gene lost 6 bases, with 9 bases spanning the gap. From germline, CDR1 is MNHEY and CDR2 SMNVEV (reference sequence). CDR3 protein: CASSLSDRANSPLHF. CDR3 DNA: TGTGCCAGCAGTTTATCGGACAGAGCTAATTCACCCCTCCACTTT.

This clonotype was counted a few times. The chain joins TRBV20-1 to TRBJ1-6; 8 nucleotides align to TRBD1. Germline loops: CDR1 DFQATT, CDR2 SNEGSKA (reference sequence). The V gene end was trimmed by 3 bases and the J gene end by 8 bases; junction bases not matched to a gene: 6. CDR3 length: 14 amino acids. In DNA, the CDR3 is TGCAGTGCTAGCCGGACAGGGAAAGATTCACCCCTCCACTTT. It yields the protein CSASRTGKDSPLHF.

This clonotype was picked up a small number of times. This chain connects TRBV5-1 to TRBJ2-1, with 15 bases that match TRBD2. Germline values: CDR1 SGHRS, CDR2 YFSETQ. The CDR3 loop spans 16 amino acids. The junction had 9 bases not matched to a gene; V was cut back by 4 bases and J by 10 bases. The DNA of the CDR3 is TGCGCCAGCAGCGGAATATCGGGACTAGCGGGAGGAGAGCAGTTCTTC. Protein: CASSGISGLAGGEQFF.

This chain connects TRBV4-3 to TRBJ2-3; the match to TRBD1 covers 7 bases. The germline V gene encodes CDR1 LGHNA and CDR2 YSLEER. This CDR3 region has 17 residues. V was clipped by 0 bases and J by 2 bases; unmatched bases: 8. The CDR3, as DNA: TGCGCCAGCAGCCAAGATAGTGGCAGGGGGTTCACAGATACGCAGTATTTT. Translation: CASSQDSGRGFTDTQYF.

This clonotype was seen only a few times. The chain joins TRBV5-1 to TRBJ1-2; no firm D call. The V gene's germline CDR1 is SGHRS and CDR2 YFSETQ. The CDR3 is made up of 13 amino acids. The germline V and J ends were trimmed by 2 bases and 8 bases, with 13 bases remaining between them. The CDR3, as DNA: TGCGCCAGCAGCTTCGGCAGCGGGGAAGGCTACACCTTC. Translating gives CASSFGSGEGYTF.

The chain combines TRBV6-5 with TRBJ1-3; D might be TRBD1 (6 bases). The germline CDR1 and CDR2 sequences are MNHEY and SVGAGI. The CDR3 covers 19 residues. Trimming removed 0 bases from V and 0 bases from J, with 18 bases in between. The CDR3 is CASSYSTGERRGSGNTIYF. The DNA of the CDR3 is TGTGCCAGCAGTTACTCGACAGGCGAGCGGAGGGGCTCTGGAAACACCATATATTTT.

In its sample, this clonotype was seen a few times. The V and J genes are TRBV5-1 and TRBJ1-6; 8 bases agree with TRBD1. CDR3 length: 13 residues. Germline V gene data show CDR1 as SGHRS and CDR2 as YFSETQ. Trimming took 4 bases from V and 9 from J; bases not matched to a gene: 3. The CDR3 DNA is TGCGCCAGCAGCCCTGACAGGGGTTCACCCCTCCACTTT. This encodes CASSPDRGSPLHF.

This CDR3 is CASSNRAHEQYF. The CDR3 DNA reads as TGTGCCAGCAGCAATAGAGCCCACGAGCAGTACTTC. The chain joins TRBV6-5 to TRBJ2-7; D is ambiguous. Germline CDR1 MNHEY, CDR2 SVGAGI. V lost 6 bases to trimming and J lost 5 bases, with 11 bases between them. The CDR3 has 12 amino acids.

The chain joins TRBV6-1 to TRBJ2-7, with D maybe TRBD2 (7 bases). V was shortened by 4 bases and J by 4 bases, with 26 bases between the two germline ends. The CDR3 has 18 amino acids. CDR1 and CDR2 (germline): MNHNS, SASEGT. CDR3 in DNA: TGTGCCAGCAGTGTCGACAGTCTAGGGGGAGGGATTGTGTACGAGCAGTACTTC. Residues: CASSVDSLGGGIVYEQYF.

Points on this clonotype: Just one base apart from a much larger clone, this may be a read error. The CDR3 DNA is TGTGCCAGCAGCACTGGGACAGGGGGCAAGATGGACACTGAAGCTTTCTTT. Protein: CASSTGTGGKMDTEAFF. This rearrangement joins TRBV9 to TRBJ1-1, with TRBD1 matching 12 bases. The V gene's germline CDR1 is SGDLS and CDR2 YYNGEE. V dropped 4 bases and J dropped 3; count of bases not matched to a gene: 10. CDR3 length equals 17 residues.

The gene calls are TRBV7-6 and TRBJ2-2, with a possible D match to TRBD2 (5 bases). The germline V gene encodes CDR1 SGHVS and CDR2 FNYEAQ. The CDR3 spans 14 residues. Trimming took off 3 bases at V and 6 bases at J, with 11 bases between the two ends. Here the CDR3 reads CASSLAPSPGELFF. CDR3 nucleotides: TGTGCCAGCAGCTTGGCTCCTAGCCCCGGGGAGCTGTTTTTT.

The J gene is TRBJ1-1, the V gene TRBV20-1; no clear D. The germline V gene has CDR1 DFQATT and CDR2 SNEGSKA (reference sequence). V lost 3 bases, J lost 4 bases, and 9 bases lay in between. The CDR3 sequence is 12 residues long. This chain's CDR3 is CSASLAVTEAFF. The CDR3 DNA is TGCAGTGCTAGTCTCGCTGTCACTGAAGCTTTCTTT.

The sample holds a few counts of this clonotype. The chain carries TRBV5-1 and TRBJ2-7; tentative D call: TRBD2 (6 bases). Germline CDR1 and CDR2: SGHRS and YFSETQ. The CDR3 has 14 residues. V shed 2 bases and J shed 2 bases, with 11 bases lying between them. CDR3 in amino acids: CASSFREKTYEQYF. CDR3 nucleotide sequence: TGCGCCAGCAGCTTCCGGGAGAAGACCTACGAGCAGTACTTC.

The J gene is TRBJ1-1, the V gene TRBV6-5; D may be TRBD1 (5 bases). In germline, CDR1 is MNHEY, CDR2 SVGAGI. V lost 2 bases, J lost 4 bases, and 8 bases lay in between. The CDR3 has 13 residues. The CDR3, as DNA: TGTGCCAGCAGTTACAGGGGACCCACTGAAGCTTTCTTT. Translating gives CASSYRGPTEAFF.

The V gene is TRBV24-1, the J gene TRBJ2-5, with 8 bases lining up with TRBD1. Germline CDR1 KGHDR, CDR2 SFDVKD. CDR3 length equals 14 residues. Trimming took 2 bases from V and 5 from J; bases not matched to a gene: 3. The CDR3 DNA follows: TGTGCCACCAGTGATTCAGGGGGCTTTGAGACCCAGTACTTC. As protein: CATSDSGGFETQYF.

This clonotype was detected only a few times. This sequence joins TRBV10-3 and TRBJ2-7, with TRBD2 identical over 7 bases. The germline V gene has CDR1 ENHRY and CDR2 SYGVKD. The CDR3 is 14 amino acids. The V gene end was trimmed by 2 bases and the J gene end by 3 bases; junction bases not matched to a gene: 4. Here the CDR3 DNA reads TGTGCCATCAGTGAGGAGGGAGGGATCTACGAGCAGTACTTC. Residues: CAISEEGGIYEQYF.

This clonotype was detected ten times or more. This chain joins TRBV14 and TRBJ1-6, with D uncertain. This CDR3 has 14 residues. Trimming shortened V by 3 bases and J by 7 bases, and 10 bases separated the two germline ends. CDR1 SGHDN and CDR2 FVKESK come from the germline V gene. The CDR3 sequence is CASSHDWGNSPLHF. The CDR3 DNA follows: TGTGCCAGCAGCCATGATTGGGGAAATTCACCCCTCCACTTT.

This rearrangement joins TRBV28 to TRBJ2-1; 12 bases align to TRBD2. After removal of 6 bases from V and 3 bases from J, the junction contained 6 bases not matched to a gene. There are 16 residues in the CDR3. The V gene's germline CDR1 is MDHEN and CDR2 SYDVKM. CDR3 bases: TGTGCCAGCAGCTTCCTAGCGGGAGGGCTCTACAATGAGCAGTTCTTC. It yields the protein CASSFLAGGLYNEQFF.

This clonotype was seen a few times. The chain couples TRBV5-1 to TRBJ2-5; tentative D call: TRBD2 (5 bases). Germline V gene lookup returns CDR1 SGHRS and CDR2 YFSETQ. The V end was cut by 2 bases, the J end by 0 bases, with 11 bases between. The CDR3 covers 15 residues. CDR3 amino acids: CASSFNSGNQETQYF. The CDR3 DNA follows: TGCGCCAGCAGCTTTAATTCCGGGAACCAAGAGACCCAGTACTTC.

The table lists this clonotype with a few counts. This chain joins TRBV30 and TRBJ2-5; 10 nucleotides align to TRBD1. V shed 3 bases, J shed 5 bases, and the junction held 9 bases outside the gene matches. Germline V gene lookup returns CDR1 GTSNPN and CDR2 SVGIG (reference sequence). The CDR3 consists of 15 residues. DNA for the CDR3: TGTGCCTGGAGGGAGACAGGGGGCGCCCGGGAGACCCAGTACTTC. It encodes CAWRETGGARETQYF. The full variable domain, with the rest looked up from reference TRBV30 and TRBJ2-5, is SQTIHQWPATLVQPVGSPLSLECTVEGTSNPNLYWYRQAAGRGLQLLFYSVGIGQISSEVPQNLSASRPQDRQFILSSKKLLLSDSGFYLCAWRETGGARETQYFGPGTRLLVL.

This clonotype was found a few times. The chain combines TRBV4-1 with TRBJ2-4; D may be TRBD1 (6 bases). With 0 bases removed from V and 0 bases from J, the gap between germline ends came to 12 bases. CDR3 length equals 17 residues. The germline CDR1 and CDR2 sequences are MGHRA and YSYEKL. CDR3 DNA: TGCGCCAGCAGCCAAGATAAGGACAGTCTAGCCAAAAACATTCAGTACTTC. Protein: CASSQDKDSLAKNIQYF.

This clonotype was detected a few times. The CDR3 protein is CRRTAGEPQHF. The CDR3 DNA is TGCAGGAGGACAGCTGGTGAGCCCCAGCATTTT. The gene calls are TRBV20-1 and TRBJ1-5, with a tentative D call TRBD1 (6 bases). In germline, CDR1 is DFQATT, CDR2 SNEGSKA (reference sequence). This CDR3 spans 11 amino acids.

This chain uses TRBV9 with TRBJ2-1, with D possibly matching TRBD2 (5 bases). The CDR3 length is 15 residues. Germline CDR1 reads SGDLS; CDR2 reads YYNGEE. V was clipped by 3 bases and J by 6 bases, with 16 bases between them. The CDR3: CASSAVGATFNEQFF. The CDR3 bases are TGTGCCAGCAGCGCCGTGGGAGCGACGTTCAATGAGCAGTTCTTC.

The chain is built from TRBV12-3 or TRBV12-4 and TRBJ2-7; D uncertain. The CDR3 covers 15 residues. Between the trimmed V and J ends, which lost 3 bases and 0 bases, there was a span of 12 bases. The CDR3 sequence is CASSFYGYHSYEQYF. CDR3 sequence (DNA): TGTGCCAGCAGTTTTTATGGGTATCACTCCTACGAGCAGTACTTC.

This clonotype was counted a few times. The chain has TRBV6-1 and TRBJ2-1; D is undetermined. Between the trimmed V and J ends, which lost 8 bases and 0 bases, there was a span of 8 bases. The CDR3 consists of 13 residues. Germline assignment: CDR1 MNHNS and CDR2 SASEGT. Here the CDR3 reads CASRRSSYNEQFF. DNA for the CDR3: TGTGCCAGCCGCCGGAGCTCCTACAATGAGCAGTTCTTC.

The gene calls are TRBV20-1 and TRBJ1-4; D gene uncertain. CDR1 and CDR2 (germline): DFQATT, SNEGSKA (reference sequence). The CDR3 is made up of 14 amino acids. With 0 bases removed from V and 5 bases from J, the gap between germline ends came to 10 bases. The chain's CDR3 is CSARDAADNEKLFF. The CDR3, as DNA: TGCAGTGCTAGAGATGCTGCCGACAATGAAAAACTGTTTTTT.

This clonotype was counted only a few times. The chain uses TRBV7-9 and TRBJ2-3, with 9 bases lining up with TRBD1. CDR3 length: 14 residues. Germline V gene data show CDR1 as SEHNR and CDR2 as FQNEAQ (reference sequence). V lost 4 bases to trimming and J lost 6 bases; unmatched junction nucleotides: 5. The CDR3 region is CASSYTGGRDTQYF. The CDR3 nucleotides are TGTGCCAGCAGCTACACAGGGGGCAGGGATACGCAGTATTTT.

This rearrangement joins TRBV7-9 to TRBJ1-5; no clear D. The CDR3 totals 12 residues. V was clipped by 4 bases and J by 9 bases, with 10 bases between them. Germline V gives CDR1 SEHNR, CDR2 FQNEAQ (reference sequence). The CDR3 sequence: CASSSSNRPQHF. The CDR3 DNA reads TGTGCCAGCAGCTCCTCGAATAGGCCCCAGCATTTT.

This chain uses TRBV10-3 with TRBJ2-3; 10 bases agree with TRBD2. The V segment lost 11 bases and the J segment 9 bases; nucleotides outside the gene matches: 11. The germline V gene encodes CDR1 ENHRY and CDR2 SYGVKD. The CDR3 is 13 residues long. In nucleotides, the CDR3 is TGTGCCGCCGGGACTAGCGACACTATGACGCAGTATTTT. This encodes CAAGTSDTMTQYF.

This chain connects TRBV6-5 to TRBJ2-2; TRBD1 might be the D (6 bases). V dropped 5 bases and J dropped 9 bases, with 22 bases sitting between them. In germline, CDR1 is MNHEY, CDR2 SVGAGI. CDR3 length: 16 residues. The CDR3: CASSLLGQGPRRELFF. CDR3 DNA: TGTGCCAGCAGTCTCCTCGGGCAGGGGCCTCGCCGGGAGCTGTTTTTT.

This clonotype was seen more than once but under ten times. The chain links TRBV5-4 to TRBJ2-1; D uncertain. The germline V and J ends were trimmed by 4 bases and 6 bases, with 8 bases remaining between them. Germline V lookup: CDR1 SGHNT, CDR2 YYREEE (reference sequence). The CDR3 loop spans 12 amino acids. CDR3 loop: CASSDQPNEQFF. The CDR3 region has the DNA TGTGCCAGCAGCGACCAACCCAATGAGCAGTTCTTC. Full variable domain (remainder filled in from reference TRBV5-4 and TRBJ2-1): ETGVTQSPTHLIKTRGQQVTLRCSSQSGHNTVSWYQQALGQGPQFIFQYYREEENGRGNFPPRFSGLQFPNYSSELNVNALELDDSALYLCASSDQPNEQFFGPGTRLTVL.

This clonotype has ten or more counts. The CDR3 sequence: CASSLEYGTVGGYTF. The CDR3 nucleotides are TGTGCCAGCAGCTTAGAATACGGGACAGTCGGTGGCTACACCTTC. The rearrangement uses TRBV7-9 and TRBJ1-2, with 7 bases aligning to TRBD1. With V trimmed by 1 base and J by 7 bases, 9 bases remained unmatched. From germline, CDR1 is SEHNR and CDR2 FQNEAQ (reference sequence). This CDR3 has 15 amino acids. The full variable domain, its missing parts supplied by reference TRBV7-9 and TRBJ1-2, is DTGVSQNPRHKITKRGQNVTFRCDPISEHNRLYWYRQTLGQGPEFLTYFQNEAQLEKSRLLSDRFSAERPKGSFSTLEIQRTEQGDSAMYLCASSLEYGTVGGYTFGSGTRLTVV.